The rows below give T cell receptor beta chains drawn from one sample of a study of post-analysis software for immune sequencing data. TCRdb re-derived calls from the PCR reads in MiXCR, one entry per CDR3 protein. Found here are more than 350,000 distinct CDR3 sequences, 30% to 45% of them singletons; the top ten hold 7.6%. The source material was blood. The source is a girl aged 2 to 10 with multiple sclerosis. The CDR3 runs from the conserved cysteine through the conserved F or W. Fields, in order: CDR3 length, clone size, J gene, V gene, D gene, CDR3 protein, CDR3 DNA. D genes are given only for firm matches. A clone size is listed for some rows: how often the clone was seen (once, few, many), or a class if it is expanded.

cdr3_length: 15
clone_size: .
j_call: TRBJ2-5
v_call: TRBV14
d_call: .
cdr3_aa: CASSWGYKIQETQYF
cdr3_nt: TGTGCCAGCAGCTGGGGCTATAAGATTCAAGAGACCCAGTACTTC

cdr3_length: 13
clone_size: .
j_call: TRBJ2-5
v_call: TRBV29-1
d_call: .
cdr3_aa: CSIGQPTGETQYF
cdr3_nt: TGCAGCATTGGACAGCCCACGGGCGAGACCCAGTACTTC

cdr3_length: 17
clone_size: few
j_call: TRBJ2-7
v_call: TRBV28
d_call: TRBD1
cdr3_aa: CASRPKWPGGRRGEQYF
cdr3_nt: TGTGCCAGCAGACCTAAGTGGCCAGGGGGCCGTCGGGGAGAGCAGTACTTC

cdr3_length: 15
clone_size: .
j_call: TRBJ1-1
v_call: TRBV3-1
d_call: .
cdr3_aa: CASSPKREVVTEAFF
cdr3_nt: TGTGCCAGCAGCCCTAAGAGGGAGGTAGTCACTGAAGCTTTCTTT

cdr3_length: 11
clone_size: few
j_call: TRBJ2-1
v_call: TRBV12-5
d_call: .
cdr3_aa: CASRGGYEQFF
cdr3_nt: TGTGCTAGCCGGGGAGGATATGAGCAGTTCTTC

cdr3_length: 14
clone_size: many
j_call: TRBJ1-2
v_call: TRBV20-1
d_call: .
cdr3_aa: CSADLRGEGYGYTF
cdr3_nt: TGCAGTGCTGACTTAAGGGGCGAGGGCTATGGCTACACCTTC

cdr3_length: 18
clone_size: .
j_call: TRBJ2-1
v_call: TRBV4-2
d_call: TRBD2
cdr3_aa: CASSQDRASGRVYNEQFF
cdr3_nt: TGTGCCAGCAGCCAAGATCGGGCTAGCGGGAGGGTCTACAATGAGCAGTTCTTC

cdr3_length: 15
clone_size: few
j_call: TRBJ2-1
v_call: TRBV28
d_call: TRBD2
cdr3_aa: CASSLGGSGGNEQFF
cdr3_nt: TGTGCCAGCAGTTTAGGTGGTAGCGGGGGCAATGAGCAGTTCTTC

cdr3_length: 15
clone_size: .
j_call: TRBJ2-7
v_call: TRBV11-2
d_call: TRBD1
cdr3_aa: CAGSFPGQAAYEQYF
cdr3_nt: TGTGCCGGCAGCTTCCCGGGACAGGCCGCCTACGAGCAGTACTTC

cdr3_length: 17
clone_size: few
j_call: TRBJ2-1
v_call: TRBV6-5
d_call: TRBD1
cdr3_aa: CASSYGLQGEEYNEQFF
cdr3_nt: TGTGCCAGCAGTTACGGGCTACAGGGGGAAGAATACAATGAGCAGTTCTTC

cdr3_length: 13
clone_size: .
j_call: TRBJ1-5
v_call: TRBV12-3/TRBV12-4
d_call: .
cdr3_aa: CASSSRVTQPQHF
cdr3_nt: TGTGCCAGCAGTTCAAGGGTTACTCAGCCCCAGCATTTT

cdr3_length: 15
clone_size: .
j_call: TRBJ1-6
v_call: TRBV28
d_call: TRBD1
cdr3_aa: CASSRGTGGNSPLHF
cdr3_nt: TGTGCCAGCAGTAGGGGGACAGGTGGGAATTCACCCCTCCACTTT

cdr3_length: 12
clone_size: .
j_call: TRBJ2-3
v_call: TRBV29-1
d_call: TRBD1
cdr3_aa: CSVQGITDTQYF
cdr3_nt: TGCAGCGTACAGGGGATCACAGATACGCAGTATTTT

cdr3_length: 14
clone_size: .
j_call: TRBJ2-5
v_call: TRBV2
d_call: .
cdr3_aa: CASSGGTPQETQYF
cdr3_nt: TGTGCCAGCAGTGGCGGGACACCACAAGAGACCCAGTACTTC

cdr3_length: 12
clone_size: .
j_call: TRBJ2-5
v_call: TRBV20-1
d_call: TRBD1
cdr3_aa: CSARSRGLEQYF
cdr3_nt: TGCAGTGCTAGAAGCAGGGGGCTTGAGCAGTACTTC

cdr3_length: 11
clone_size: .
j_call: TRBJ2-3
v_call: TRBV6-1
d_call: TRBD1
cdr3_aa: CASRTGGSQYF
cdr3_nt: TGTGCCAGCAGGACAGGGGGCTCGCAGTATTTT

cdr3_length: 17
clone_size: .
j_call: TRBJ1-4
v_call: TRBV28
d_call: .
cdr3_aa: CASSFVGVGPLAEKLFF
cdr3_nt: TGTGCCAGCAGTTTTGTTGGTGTGGGGCCTCTGGCCGAAAAACTGTTTTTT

cdr3_length: 14
clone_size: few
j_call: TRBJ1-6
v_call: TRBV5-6
d_call: TRBD1
cdr3_aa: CASSYRGQRSPLHF
cdr3_nt: TGTGCCAGCAGCTACAGGGGGCAGCGGTCACCCCTCCACTTT

cdr3_length: 14
clone_size: .
j_call: TRBJ1-2
v_call: TRBV11-2
d_call: .
cdr3_aa: CASSLDPTRPGYTF
cdr3_nt: TGTGCCAGCAGCTTAGATCCGACCAGGCCTGGCTACACCTTC

cdr3_length: 14
clone_size: .
j_call: TRBJ2-2
v_call: TRBV7-2
d_call: .
cdr3_aa: CASSLQEATGELFF
cdr3_nt: TGTGCCAGCAGCTTACAGGAGGCCACCGGGGAGCTGTTTTTT

cdr3_length: 15
clone_size: .
j_call: TRBJ2-3
v_call: TRBV28
d_call: .
cdr3_aa: CASSLIPESTDTQYF
cdr3_nt: TGTGCCAGCAGTTTAATCCCAGAGAGCACAGATACGCAGTATTTT

cdr3_length: 14
clone_size: few
j_call: TRBJ2-3
v_call: TRBV5-5
d_call: TRBD1
cdr3_aa: CASSFGQGLDTQYF
cdr3_nt: TGTGCCAGCAGCTTCGGACAGGGGTTAGATACGCAGTATTTT

cdr3_length: 16
clone_size: .
j_call: TRBJ2-3
v_call: TRBV12-3/TRBV12-4
d_call: TRBD1
cdr3_aa: CASSSSGTDITDTQYF
cdr3_nt: TGTGCCAGCAGTTCCTCCGGGACAGATATCACAGATACGCAGTATTTT

cdr3_length: 15
clone_size: few
j_call: TRBJ2-7
v_call: TRBV28
d_call: .
cdr3_aa: CASNPAGHLSYEQYF
cdr3_nt: TGTGCCAGCAACCCAGCAGGACACCTCTCCTACGAGCAGTACTTC

cdr3_length: 14
clone_size: .
j_call: TRBJ2-5
v_call: TRBV20-1
d_call: .
cdr3_aa: CSAVETHGRETQYF
cdr3_nt: TGCAGTGCCGTGGAGACACACGGAAGGGAGACCCAGTACTTC

cdr3_length: 12
clone_size: few
j_call: TRBJ1-2
v_call: TRBV10-3
d_call: .
cdr3_aa: CAIKGGRYGYTF
cdr3_nt: TGTGCCATCAAGGGCGGCCGCTATGGCTACACCTTC

cdr3_length: 16
clone_size: .
j_call: TRBJ2-2
v_call: TRBV12-3/TRBV12-4
d_call: .
cdr3_aa: CASSRVFWSDTGELFF
cdr3_nt: TGTGCCAGCAGTCGAGTTTTTTGGTCGGACACCGGGGAGCTGTTTTTT

cdr3_length: 13
clone_size: .
j_call: TRBJ2-1
v_call: TRBV20-1
d_call: TRBD2
cdr3_aa: CSLAGANYNEQFF
cdr3_nt: TGCAGTCTAGCGGGAGCCAACTACAATGAGCAGTTCTTC

cdr3_length: 15
clone_size: .
j_call: TRBJ2-3
v_call: TRBV28
d_call: .
cdr3_aa: CASSPSDSVTDTQYF
cdr3_nt: TGTGCCAGCAGTCCATCGGACAGCGTCACAGATACGCAGTATTTT

cdr3_length: 16
clone_size: .
j_call: TRBJ2-3
v_call: TRBV7-9
d_call: .
cdr3_aa: CASSHEKRRTTDTQYF
cdr3_nt: TGTGCCAGCAGCCACGAAAAGCGGCGGACCACAGATACGCAGTATTTT

cdr3_length: 16
clone_size: few
j_call: TRBJ1-6
v_call: TRBV10-3
d_call: TRBD1
cdr3_aa: CAIRVAGGSDNSPLHF
cdr3_nt: TGTGCCATCAGAGTAGCAGGGGGCTCCGATAATTCACCCCTCCACTTT

cdr3_length: 16
clone_size: few
j_call: TRBJ1-5
v_call: TRBV20-1
d_call: TRBD1
cdr3_aa: CSAPPGTGGPKQPQHF
cdr3_nt: TGCAGTGCTCCCCCCGGGACAGGGGGACCAAAACAGCCCCAGCATTTT

cdr3_length: 15
clone_size: .
j_call: TRBJ2-5
v_call: TRBV11-2
d_call: TRBD1
cdr3_aa: CASSNGQGAQETQYF
cdr3_nt: TGTGCCAGCAGCAACGGACAGGGGGCACAAGAGACCCAGTACTTC

cdr3_length: 18
clone_size: .
j_call: TRBJ1-2
v_call: TRBV6-2/TRBV6-3
d_call: TRBD1
cdr3_aa: CASSYLGRRDRGNYGYTF
cdr3_nt: TGTGCCAGCAGTTACCTGGGTCGGCGGGACAGGGGGAACTATGGCTACACCTTC

cdr3_length: 12
clone_size: .
j_call: TRBJ2-7
v_call: TRBV29-1
d_call: .
cdr3_aa: CSVGQSGHEQYF
cdr3_nt: TGCAGCGTAGGACAGTCGGGCCACGAGCAGTACTTC

cdr3_length: 18
clone_size: few
j_call: TRBJ2-1
v_call: TRBV5-4
d_call: .
cdr3_aa: CASSPTTPWERSYNEQFF
cdr3_nt: TGTGCCAGCAGCCCAACCACCCCGTGGGAGCGCTCCTACAATGAGCAGTTCTTC

cdr3_length: 16
clone_size: .
j_call: TRBJ2-1
v_call: TRBV6-5
d_call: TRBD2
cdr3_aa: CASSYRRERGGNEQFF
cdr3_nt: TGTGCCAGCAGTTACCGTCGCGAGCGGGGGGGCAATGAGCAGTTCTTC

cdr3_length: 14
clone_size: .
j_call: TRBJ2-5
v_call: TRBV5-1
d_call: .
cdr3_aa: CASSSIRDQETQYF
cdr3_nt: TGCGCCAGCAGCTCGATCCGGGACCAAGAGACCCAGTACTTC

cdr3_length: 14
clone_size: once
j_call: TRBJ2-1
v_call: TRBV14
d_call: .
cdr3_aa: CASSQGVGYNEQFF
cdr3_nt: TGTGCCAGCAGCCAAGGGGTGGGTTACAATGAGCAGTTCTTC

cdr3_length: 15
clone_size: .
j_call: TRBJ1-2
v_call: TRBV9
d_call: .
cdr3_aa: CASSVADGGSGGYTF
cdr3_nt: TGTGCCAGCAGCGTAGCTGACGGCGGGTCAGGCGGCTACACCTTC

cdr3_length: 15
clone_size: .
j_call: TRBJ2-3
v_call: TRBV7-3
d_call: TRBD2
cdr3_aa: CASSPALAETDTQYF
cdr3_nt: TGTGCCAGCAGCCCCGCACTAGCGGAGACAGATACGCAGTATTTT